The 26 T cell receptor beta chains in this list originate from one sample, sequenced in a study of shared clonotypes between healthy human individuals. Data came from immunoSEQ multiplex PCR; TCRdb stores just in-frame clones and leaves some out. The repertoire has about 2.4 million clones, roughly nine tenths of them found once; the top ten carry more than 0.12%. Input material: naive CD4+ T cells sorted from blood. As for subset: CD45RA+ positively selected. These TCRs come from a man younger than 35 in good health.

V and J are TRBV30 and TRBJ1-6, with 9 bases lining up with TRBD1. CDR1 and CDR2 from the germline V gene are GTSNPN and SVGIG (reference sequence). This CDR3 has 15 residues. The J segment lost 10 bases and the V segment lost 0 bases, leaving 7 bases of the junction unmatched. CDR3 nucleotide sequence: TGTGCCTGGAGTGTAAAGGGGACAGGGAGATCACCCCTCCACTTT. Encoded protein: CAWSVKGTGRSPLHF.

The chain is built from TRBV18 and TRBJ1-5; 9 bases agree with TRBD1. Germline assignment: CDR1 KGHSH and CDR2 LQKENI. This CDR3 has 13 residues. V dropped 6 bases and J dropped 6; count of bases not matched to a gene: 3. This CDR3 is CASSEGQGQPQHF. The CDR3 DNA reads TGTGCCAGCTCCGAGGGACAGGGTCAGCCCCAGCATTTT.

This clone was detected once. The rearrangement links TRBV6-5 to TRBJ1-5; no firm D call. Germline loops: CDR1 MNHEY, CDR2 SVGAGI. The CDR3 length is 15 residues. The V end lost 6 bases, the J end lost 0 bases, and 12 bases lay between the germline ends. The chain's CDR3 is CASRLWADSNQPQHF. CDR3 nucleotide sequence: TGTGCCAGCAGATTATGGGCAGATAGCAATCAGCCCCAGCATTTT.

This clone came up once. The DNA for the CDR3 is TGTGCCAGCAGCTTAACCGGGACAGCAAACACAGATACGCAGTATTTT. Translated, it gives CASSLTGTANTDTQYF. The chain couples TRBV5-5 to TRBJ2-3; TRBD1 matches at 7 bases. This CDR3 is 16 amino acids long. The ends lost 2 bases at V and 2 bases at J; junction bases unmatched: 8. Germline V gene lookup returns CDR1 SGHKS and CDR2 YYEKEE (reference sequence). The whole variable domain, remainder taken from reference TRBV5-5 and TRBJ2-3, is DAGVTQSPTHLIKTRGQQVTLRCSPISGHKSVSWYQQVLGQGPQFIFQYYEKEERGRGNFPDRFSARQFPNYSSELNVNALLLGDSALYLCASSLTGTANTDTQYFGPGTRLTVL.

This rearrangement joins TRBV7-9 to TRBJ2-5, with 10 bases matching TRBD1. The J call could be wrong; TRBJ2-7 is a better fit for the DNA end. The CDR3 loop spans 15 amino acids. Per germline, CDR1 SEHNR and CDR2 FQNEAQ (reference sequence). The DNA of the CDR3 is TGTGCCAGCAGCTTAGCGGGGACAGGGGTCCACGAGCAGTACTTC. Its protein is CASSLAGTGVHEQYF.

CDR3 amino acids: CATHTGSRINHEQFF. CDR3 sequence (DNA): TGTGCCACCCATACGGGGTCAAGAATTAACCATGAGCAGTTCTTC. The gene calls are TRBV6-5 and TRBJ2-1; D is possibly TRBD2 (5 bases). There are 15 residues in the CDR3. With 10 bases removed from V and 8 bases from J, the gap between germline ends came to 24 bases. CDR1 MNHEY and CDR2 SVGAGI come from the germline V gene.

Note on this clone: Other DNA sequences in the sample encode the same CDR3. This chain's CDR3 is CAIRGLAGVNEQFF. The CDR3 DNA sequence: TGTGCCATCCGGGGACTAGCGGGAGTCAATGAGCAGTTCTTC. The V gene is TRBV10-3, the J gene TRBJ2-1; 14 bases are a match to TRBD2. The V segment lost 8 bases and the J segment 6 bases; nucleotides outside the gene matches: 3. This CDR3 has 14 residues. CDR1 and CDR2 (germline): ENHRY, SYGVKD.

A remark on this clone: The same CDR3 arises from other DNA sequences in this sample as well. The genes are TRBV28 and TRBJ2-3; D unclear. Germline V lookup: CDR1 MDHEN, CDR2 SYDVKM. Trimming pared 4 bases from V and 3 bases from J, leaving 5 bases between. CDR3 size: 12 residues. The CDR3: CASSSRTDTQYF. The CDR3, as DNA: TGTGCCAGCAGTTCTCGGACAGATACGCAGTATTTT.

The rearrangement uses TRBV6-1 and TRBJ1-5, with D possibly TRBD1 on 5 matching bases. In germline, CDR1 is MNHNS, CDR2 SASEGT. The CDR3 extends over 14 amino acids. V lost 5 bases and J lost 2, with 10 bases in between. CDR3 in amino acids: CASSWGRRNQPQHF. CDR3 nucleotides: TGTGCCAGCAGTTGGGGGAGACGCAATCAGCCCCAGCATTTT.

As for this clone: Other DNA sequences from this sample encode an identical CDR3 as well. The rearrangement joins TRBV15 to TRBJ2-5; D unclear. The germline V and J ends were trimmed by 0 bases and 5 bases, with 7 bases remaining between them. There are 13 residues in the CDR3. Per the germline V gene, CDR1 is LNHNV and CDR2 is YYDKDF (reference sequence). This chain's CDR3 is CATSRDGRETQYF. CDR3 nucleotide sequence: TGTGCCACCAGCAGAGACGGACGGGAGACCCAGTACTTC.

The chain recombines TRBV4-1 with TRBJ2-3; possibly TRBD1 or TRBD2 for D (5 bases each). The length of the CDR3 is 14 residues. CDR1 and CDR2 from the germline V gene are MGHRA and YSYEKL. Deletions cut 4 bases from V and 0 bases from J, with 8 bases between. Written as DNA, the CDR3 is TGCGCCAGCAGCCGGGACGGTAGCACAGATACGCAGTATTTT. This codes for CASSRDGSTDTQYF.

V usage is TRBV11-2 and J usage is TRBJ1-1; D remains unclear. There are 13 residues in the CDR3. V was shortened by 1 base and J by 1 base, with 4 bases between the two germline ends. The germline V gene encodes CDR1 SGHAT and CDR2 FQNNGV. CDR3 DNA: TGTGCCAGCAGCTTAGCCTGGAACACTGAAGCTTTCTTT. It codes for CASSLAWNTEAFF.

This rearrangement joins TRBV27 to TRBJ2-1, with TRBD2 matching 8 bases. V lost 5 bases, J lost 4 bases, and 7 bases stayed unmatched. The length of the CDR3 is 15 residues. CDR1 MNHEY and CDR2 SMNVEV come from the germline V gene (reference sequence). This CDR3 is CASSPPGLVYNEQFF. The CDR3 DNA reads as TGTGCCAGCAGTCCTCCGGGACTAGTTTACAATGAGCAGTTCTTC.

The V and J genes are TRBV7-2 and TRBJ1-3; possible D gene TRBD1, 5 bases. The CDR3 sequence is 14 residues long. Trimming removed 5 bases from V and 1 base from J, with 9 bases in between. Per the germline V gene, CDR1 is SGHTA and CDR2 is FQGNSA. For the CDR3, the DNA is TGTGCCAGCAGCATAAAGGGGTCTGGAAACACCATATATTTT. This encodes CASSIKGSGNTIYF.

The V call is TRBV10-3, the J call TRBJ2-7; TRBD2 matches at 7 bases. CDR1 is ENHRY, CDR2 SYGVKD, per germline. This CDR3 is built from 15 residues. The junction had 6 bases not matched to a gene; V was cut back by 2 bases and J by 2 bases. CDR3 bases: TGTGCCATCAGTGAGGTGGGGGGGTCGCCCTACGAGCAGTACTTC. Translated: CAISEVGGSPYEQYF.

The chain couples TRBV7-8 to TRBJ2-5; tentative D call: TRBD1 (6 bases). CDR1 and CDR2 (germline): SGHVS, FQNEAQ. The CDR3 has 14 amino acids. Trimming shortened V by 2 bases and J by 2 bases, and 9 bases separated the two germline ends. In DNA form, the CDR3 reads TGTGCCAGCAGCTTAACAGGGTGGCAAGAGACCCAGTACTTC. Its translation: CASSLTGWQETQYF.

The chain combines TRBV11-2 with TRBJ2-2, with D uncertain. Germline V gives CDR1 SGHAT, CDR2 FQNNGV. This CDR3 spans 12 amino acids. Trimming took off 5 bases at V and 6 bases at J, with 7 bases between the two ends. In DNA form, the CDR3 reads TGTGCCAGCAGCACCCGCCCCGGGGAGCTGTTTTTT. Its protein is CASSTRPGELFF.

The chain employs TRBV30 and TRBJ2-5, with D perhaps TRBD2 (6 bases). Germline loops: CDR1 GTSNPN, CDR2 SVGIG (reference sequence). V lost 0 bases, J lost 5 bases, and 13 bases lay in between. This CDR3 is built from 14 residues. This CDR3 reads CAWSVRVGGETQYF. CDR3 DNA: TGTGCCTGGAGTGTACGTGTCGGAGGGGAGACCCAGTACTTC.

The gene calls are TRBV7-2 and TRBJ2-7, with D possibly being TRBD1 (5 bases). V lost 6 bases to trimming and J lost 2 bases, with 17 bases between them. CDR3 length: 15 residues. Germline CDR1 reads SGHTA; CDR2 reads FQGNSA. Written as DNA, the CDR3 is TGTGCCAGCAGTCCGATGTATGGGGCCCCCTACGAGCAGTACTTC. It translates to CASSPMYGAPYEQYF.

The chain links TRBV9 to TRBJ1-5; TRBD1 is a possible D gene (6 bases). The ends were cut back, 3 bases at V and 6 bases at J, with 13 bases in the middle. CDR1 is SGDLS and CDR2 is YYNGEE in the germline V gene. The CDR3 is 14 residues long. The CDR3 region is CASSGGQQGQPQHF. The DNA of the CDR3 is TGTGCCAGCAGCGGTGGACAGCAGGGTCAGCCCCAGCATTTT.

In its sample, this clone was seen a few times. This chain connects TRBV30 to TRBJ1-5, with D unclear. There are 14 residues in the CDR3. Trimming left V 2 bases short and J 7 bases short, with 15 bases between. CDR1 and CDR2 from the germline V gene are GTSNPN and SVGIG (reference sequence). CDR3 sequence reads: CAWSPDSTRQPQHF. CDR3 sequence (DNA): TGTGCCTGGAGTCCCGACTCCACCAGGCAGCCCCAGCATTTT. The full variable domain, completed using reference TRBV30 and TRBJ1-5, is SQTIHQWPATLVQPVGSPLSLECTVEGTSNPNLYWYRQAAGRGLQLLFYSVGIGQISSEVPQNLSASRPQDRQFILSSKKLLLSDSGFYLCAWSPDSTRQPQHFGDGTRLSIL.

The chain is built from TRBV5-1 and TRBJ2-7; a weak D match, TRBD1 (6 bases). V was cut by 0 bases and J by 2 bases, with 9 bases left in between. The CDR3 contains 14 residues. The V gene's germline CDR1 is SGHRS and CDR2 YFSETQ. The DNA of the CDR3 is TGCGCCAGCAGCTTGGAAACAGGGCCCTACGAGCAGTACTTC. It codes for CASSLETGPYEQYF.

This sequence joins TRBV10-2 and TRBJ1-2, with 9 bases aligning to TRBD1. After removal of 3 bases from V and 6 bases from J, the junction contained 11 bases not matched to a gene. In germline, CDR1 is WSHSY, CDR2 SAAADI. The CDR3 has 16 residues. The CDR3 DNA reads TGCGCCAGCAGTGAATTCCGGGACAGGGTTATTAATGGCTACACCTTC. This gives the protein CASSEFRDRVINGYTF.

Only one count was recorded for this clone. The sample carries other DNA sequences with the same CDR3. CDR3 nucleotides: TGCGCCAGCAGCCAAGCCGGGGGGTATAGCAATCAGCCCCAGCATTTT. Amino acids: CASSQAGGYSNQPQHF. This rearrangement joins TRBV4-1 to TRBJ1-5; possibly TRBD1 for D (5 bases). The CDR3 loop spans 16 amino acids. Germline lookup yields CDR1 MGHRA and CDR2 YSYEKL. Trimming cost V 1 base and J 0 bases, with 10 bases left between them.

As regards this clone: The same CDR3 arises from other DNA sequences in this sample as well. The CDR3 bases are TGTGCCTGGAGTACGAGCTACGAGCAGTACTTC. As protein: CAWSTSYEQYF. The chain couples TRBV30 to TRBJ2-7, with D unresolved. The CDR3 loop spans 11 amino acids. The ends were cut back, 2 bases at V and 3 bases at J, with 5 bases in the middle. Germline CDR1 reads GTSNPN; CDR2 reads SVGIG (reference sequence). Variable domain in full (rest from reference TRBV30 and TRBJ2-7): SQTIHQWPATLVQPVGSPLSLECTVEGTSNPNLYWYRQAAGRGLQLLFYSVGIGQISSEVPQNLSASRPQDRQFILSSKKLLLSDSGFYLCAWSTSYEQYFGPGTRLTVT.

The rearrangement links TRBV5-1 to TRBJ2-7, with D possibly being TRBD2 (7 bases). There are 16 residues in the CDR3. With 9 bases removed from V and 6 bases from J, the gap between germline ends came to 28 bases. Germline-derived CDR1 and CDR2 are SGHRS and YFSETQ. The DNA for the CDR3 is TGCGCCACCAGGGCGGGAGCCCTTTCGGGGGCCTCCGAGCAGTACTTC. It translates to CATRAGALSGASEQYF.